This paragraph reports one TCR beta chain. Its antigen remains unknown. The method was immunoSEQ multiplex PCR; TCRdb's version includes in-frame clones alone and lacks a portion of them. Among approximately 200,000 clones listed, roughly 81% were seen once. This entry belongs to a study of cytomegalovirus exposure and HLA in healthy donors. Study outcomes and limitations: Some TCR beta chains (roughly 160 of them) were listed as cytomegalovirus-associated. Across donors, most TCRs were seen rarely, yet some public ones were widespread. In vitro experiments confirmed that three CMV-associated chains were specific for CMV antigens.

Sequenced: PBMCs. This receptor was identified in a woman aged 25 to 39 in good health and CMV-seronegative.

The CDR3: CASSRQGYEQYF. CDR3 DNA sequence: TGTGCCAGCAGTCGACAGGGGTACGAGCAGTACTTC. The chain couples TRBV28 to TRBJ2-7; TRBD1 agrees at 8 bases. The CDR3 is 12 amino acids. Germline V CDR1 and CDR2: MDHEN, SYDVKM. Trimming at V came to 5 bases and at J to 4 bases, leaving 1 base not matched to a gene.